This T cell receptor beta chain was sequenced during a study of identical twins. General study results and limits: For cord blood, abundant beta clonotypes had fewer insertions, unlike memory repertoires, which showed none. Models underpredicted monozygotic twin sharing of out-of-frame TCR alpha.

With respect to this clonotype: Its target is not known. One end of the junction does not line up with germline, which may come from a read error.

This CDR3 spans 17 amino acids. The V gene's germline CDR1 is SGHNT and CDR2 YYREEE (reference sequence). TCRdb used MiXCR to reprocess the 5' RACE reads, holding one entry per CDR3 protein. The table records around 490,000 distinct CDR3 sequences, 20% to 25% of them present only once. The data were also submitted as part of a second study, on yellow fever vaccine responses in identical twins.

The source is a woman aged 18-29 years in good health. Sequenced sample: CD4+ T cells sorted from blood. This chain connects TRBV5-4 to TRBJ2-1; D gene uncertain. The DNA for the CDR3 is TGTGCCAGCAGCTTCCTCGGCATGCCCGGCTCCTACGATGAGCAGTTCTTC. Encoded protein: CASSFLGMPGSYDEQFF.